The 6 T cell receptor beta chains reported below all come from one sample, sequenced in a study of post-analysis software for immune sequencing data. Study-level points and caveats: Patients showed TRBV5-6, TRBV5-1 and TRBV20-1 among five TRBV segments more frequent than in controls.

Libraries were made from TCR beta cDNA, and they carried unique molecular identifiers. Each CDR3 protein is one row after TCRdb ran MiXCR on the PCR reads. The table includes roughly 170,000 distinct CDR3 sequences, about 29% detected once. Their antigens are not known. The source material was blood. Source of these receptors: a girl aged 5 to 17 with multiple sclerosis.

This clonotype has a count of ten or more. This sequence joins TRBV29-1 and TRBJ2-7; TRBD2 agrees at 12 bases. The CDR3 is 18 amino acids. Germline-derived CDR1 and CDR2 are SQVTM and ANQGSEA. J gave up 2 bases and V 1 base, and 12 bases lay outside the gene matches. The CDR3 region is CSVEGGGLAGQLAYEQYF. CDR3 DNA: TGCAGCGTTGAAGGAGGAGGACTAGCGGGACAATTGGCCTACGAGCAGTACTTC.

The rearrangement joins TRBV7-9 to TRBJ2-1; D gene uncertain. The CDR3 is 17 residues long. V shed 0 bases and J shed 1 base, with 13 bases lying between them. Germline CDR1 reads SEHNR; CDR2 reads FQNEAQ (reference sequence). In DNA, the CDR3 is TGTGCCAGCAGCTTAGCGACCGAACGAATGTCCTACAATGAGCAGTTCTTC. Amino acids: CASSLATERMSYNEQFF. Full variable domain (remainder filled in from reference TRBV7-9 and TRBJ2-1): DTGVSQNPRHKITKRGQNVTFRCDPISEHNRLYWYRQTLGQGPEFLTYFQNEAQLEKSRLLSDRFSAERPKGSFSTLEIQRTEQGDSAMYLCASSLATERMSYNEQFFGPGTRLTVL.

This clonotype occurred a few times. The junction departs from the called germline gene at one end, perhaps through a read error. The V and J genes are TRBV5-1 and TRBJ2-7, with TRBD1 as a possible D gene (6 bases). The CDR3 totals 12 residues. The germline V gene has CDR1 SGHRS and CDR2 YFSETQ. This CDR3 reads CANSSTGYRQYF. CDR3 DNA sequence: TGCGCCAACAGCTCTACAGGGTATCGGCAGTACTTC.

This clonotype was seen a few times. The rearrangement joins TRBV20-1 to TRBJ2-2; tentatively, D is TRBD2 (5 bases). Per germline, CDR1 DFQATT and CDR2 SNEGSKA (reference sequence). The CDR3 extends over 14 amino acids. Trimming took off 2 bases at V and 0 bases at J, with 7 bases between the two ends. The CDR3 DNA follows: TGCAGTGCTAGAAAAGCGGCGAACACCGGGGAGCTGTTTTTT. It codes for CSARKAANTGELFF.

Details on this clonotype: A read error may explain this, as a much larger clone is one base away. V is TRBV20-1 and J is TRBJ2-7; 9 bases fit TRBD1. CDR3 size: 12 residues. Germline loops: CDR1 DFQATT, CDR2 SNEGSKA (reference sequence). The CDR3 coding sequence is TGCAGGGCTAGAGGACAGGGGTCCGAGCAGTACTTC. It codes for CRARGQGSEQYF.

The rearrangement links TRBV5-4 to TRBJ2-1; 9 nucleotides agree with TRBD2. Looked up from germline, CDR1 is SGHNT and CDR2 is YYREEE (reference sequence). This CDR3 region has 15 residues. V lost 4 bases, J lost 4 bases, and 6 bases stayed unmatched. CDR3 in amino acids: CASSRGRAGYNEQFF. CDR3 coding DNA: TGTGCCAGCAGCCGCGGGAGGGCCGGATACAATGAGCAGTTCTTC.